This T cell receptor (beta chain) was sequenced during a study of blood T cells in healthy people across ages. Study observations and caveats: Calculation of diversity from one million T cells yielded estimates considered to be underestimates. Roughly linear declines in TCR beta diversity per million T cells occurred with age. Among long-lived donors, naive CD4+ cells were more numerous and diversity higher than in aged donors.

Each individual donor underwent a draw of around 9.8 milliliters of peripheral blood. A remark on this clonotype: Its antigen is undetermined. With a much larger clone just one base away, this may be a read error.

The CDR3 extends over 15 amino acids. Germline CDR1 and CDR2: DFQATT and SNEGSKA (reference sequence). V lost 3 bases to trimming and J lost 11 bases, with 25 bases between them. The use of a sample-barcoded 5' primer and a J-beta primer mix characterized a second PCR of roughly 6 to 11 cycles. TCRdb independently ran MiXCR on the 5' RACE reads; one entry per CDR3 protein. The sample holds over a million distinct CDR3 sequences, 35% to 45% seen once. The chain uses TRBV20-1 and TRBJ2-5, with D possibly TRBD2 on 7 matching bases. The origin of this receptor is a woman in her late teens or twenties in good health. Sequences were obtained from blood. CDR3 DNA sequence: TGCAGTGCTAGTAATTTGGGGGGGGGCTACAATGAGCAGTACTTC. Its protein is CSASNLGGGYNEQYF.